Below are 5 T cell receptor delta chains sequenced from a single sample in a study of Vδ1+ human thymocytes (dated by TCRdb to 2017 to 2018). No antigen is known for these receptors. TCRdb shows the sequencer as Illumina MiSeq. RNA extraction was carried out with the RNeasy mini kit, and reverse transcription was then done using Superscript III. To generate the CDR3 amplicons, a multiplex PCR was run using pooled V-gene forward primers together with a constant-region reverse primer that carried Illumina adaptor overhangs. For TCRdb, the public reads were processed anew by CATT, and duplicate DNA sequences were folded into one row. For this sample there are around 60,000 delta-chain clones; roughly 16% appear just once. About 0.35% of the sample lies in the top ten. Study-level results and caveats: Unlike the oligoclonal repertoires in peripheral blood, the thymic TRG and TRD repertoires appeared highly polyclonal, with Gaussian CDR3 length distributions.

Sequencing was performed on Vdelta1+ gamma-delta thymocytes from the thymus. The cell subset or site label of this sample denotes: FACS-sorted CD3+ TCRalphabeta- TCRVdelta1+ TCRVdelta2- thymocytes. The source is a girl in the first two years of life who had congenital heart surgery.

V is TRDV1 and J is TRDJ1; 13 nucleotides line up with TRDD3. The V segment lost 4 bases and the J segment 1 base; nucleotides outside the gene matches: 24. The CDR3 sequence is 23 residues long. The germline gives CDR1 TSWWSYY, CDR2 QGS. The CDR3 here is CALGVVGLPIKDWGIRGTDKLIF. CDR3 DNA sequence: TGTGCTCTTGGGGTAGTCGGGCTTCCTATAAAAGACTGGGGGATACGAGGCACCGATAAACTCATCTTT.

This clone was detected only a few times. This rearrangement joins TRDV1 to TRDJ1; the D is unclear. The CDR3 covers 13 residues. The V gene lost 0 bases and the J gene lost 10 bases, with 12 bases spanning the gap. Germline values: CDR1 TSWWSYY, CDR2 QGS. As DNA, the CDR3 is TGTGCTCTTGGGGAACTCCCGAGGACGGGACTCATCTTT. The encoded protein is CALGELPRTGLIF.

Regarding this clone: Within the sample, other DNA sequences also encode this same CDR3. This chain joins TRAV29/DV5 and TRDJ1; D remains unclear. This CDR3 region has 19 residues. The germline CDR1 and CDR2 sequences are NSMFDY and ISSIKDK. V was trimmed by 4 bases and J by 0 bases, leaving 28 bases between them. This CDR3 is CAAGLRNGGEDAYTDKLIF. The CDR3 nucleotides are TGTGCAGCAGGGTTGCGAAACGGCGGCGAGGATGCGTACACCGATAAACTCATCTTT.

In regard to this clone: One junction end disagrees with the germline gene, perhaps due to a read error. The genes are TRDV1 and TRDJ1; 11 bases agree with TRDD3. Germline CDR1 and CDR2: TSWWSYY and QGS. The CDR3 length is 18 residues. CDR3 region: CALEENGWGIPGTDKLIF. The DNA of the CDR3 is TGTGCTCTTGAGGAAAACGGCTGGGGGATACCAGGCACCGATAAACTCATCTTT.

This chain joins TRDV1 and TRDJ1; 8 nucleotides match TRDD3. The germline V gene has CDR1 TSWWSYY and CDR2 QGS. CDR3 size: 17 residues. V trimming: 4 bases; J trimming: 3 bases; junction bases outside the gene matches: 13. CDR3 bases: TGTGCTCTTGGGGGATTGAGGTACTGGGGGGCCTCCGATAAACTCATCTTT. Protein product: CALGGLRYWGASDKLIF.